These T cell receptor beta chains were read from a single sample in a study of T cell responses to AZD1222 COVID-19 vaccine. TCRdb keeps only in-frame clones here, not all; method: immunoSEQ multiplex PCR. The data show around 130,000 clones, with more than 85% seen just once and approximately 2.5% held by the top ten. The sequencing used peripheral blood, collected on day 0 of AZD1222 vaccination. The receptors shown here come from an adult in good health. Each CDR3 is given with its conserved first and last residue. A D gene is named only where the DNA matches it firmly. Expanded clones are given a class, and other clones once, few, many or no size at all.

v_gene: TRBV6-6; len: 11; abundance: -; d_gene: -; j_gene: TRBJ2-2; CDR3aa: CASSPGPELFF; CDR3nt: TGTGCCAGCAGCCCTGGCCCGGAGCTGTTTTTT
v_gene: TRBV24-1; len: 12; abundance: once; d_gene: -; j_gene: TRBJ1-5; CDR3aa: CATSDFNQPQHF; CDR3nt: TGTGCCACCAGTGATTTCAATCAGCCCCAGCATTTT
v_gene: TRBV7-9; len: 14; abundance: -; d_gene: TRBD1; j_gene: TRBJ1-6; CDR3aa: CASSLEGGRSPLHF; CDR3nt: TGTGCCAGCAGCTTAGAAGGGGGCCGGTCACCCCTCCACTTT
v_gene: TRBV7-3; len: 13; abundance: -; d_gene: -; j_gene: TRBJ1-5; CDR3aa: CASSPDLNQPQHF; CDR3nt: TGTGCCAGCAGCCCCGATCTCAATCAGCCCCAGCATTTT
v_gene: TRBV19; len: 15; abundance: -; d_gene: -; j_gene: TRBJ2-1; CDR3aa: CASLDTDWLPNEQFF; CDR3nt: TGTGCCAGTTTGGACACGGATTGGCTTCCAAATGAGCAGTTCTTC
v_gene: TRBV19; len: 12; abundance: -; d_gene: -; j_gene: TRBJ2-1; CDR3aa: CASSINSYEQFF; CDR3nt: TGTGCCAGTAGTATTAACAGCTATGAGCAGTTCTTC
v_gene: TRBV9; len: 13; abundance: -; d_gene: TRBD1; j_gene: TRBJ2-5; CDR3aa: CASSPRGRETQYF; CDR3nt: TGTGCCAGCAGCCCGAGGGGGCGAGAGACCCAGTACTTC
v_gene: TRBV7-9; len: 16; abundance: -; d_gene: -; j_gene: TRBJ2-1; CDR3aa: CASSPFRIRDYNEQFF; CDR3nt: TGTGCCAGCAGTCCTTTTAGAATCCGGGACTACAATGAGCAGTTCTTC
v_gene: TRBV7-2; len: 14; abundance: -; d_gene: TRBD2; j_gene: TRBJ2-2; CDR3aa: CASKRGLVSGELFF; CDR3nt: TGTGCCAGCAAACGGGGACTAGTTTCCGGGGAGCTGTTTTTT
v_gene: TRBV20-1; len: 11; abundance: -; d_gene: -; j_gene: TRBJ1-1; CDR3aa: CSASRQDEAFF; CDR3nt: TGCAGTGCCAGCAGACAGGATGAAGCTTTCTTT
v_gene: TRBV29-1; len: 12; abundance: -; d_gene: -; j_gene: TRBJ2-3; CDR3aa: CSVEGNRRGQYF; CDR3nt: TGCAGCGTTGAAGGGAACAGGCGAGGCCAGTATTTT
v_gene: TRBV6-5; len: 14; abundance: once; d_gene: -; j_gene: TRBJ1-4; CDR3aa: CASSYAGEGEKLFF; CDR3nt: TGTGCCAGCAGTTACGCGGGTGAGGGTGAAAAACTGTTTTTT
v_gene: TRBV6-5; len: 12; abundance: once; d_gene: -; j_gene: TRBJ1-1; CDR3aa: CASRDGDTEAFF; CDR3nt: TGTGCCAGCAGGGACGGAGACACTGAAGCTTTCTTT
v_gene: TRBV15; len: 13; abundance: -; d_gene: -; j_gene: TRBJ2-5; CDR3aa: CATSRGGQETQYF; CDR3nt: TGTGCCACCAGCAGAGGGGGTCAAGAGACCCAGTACTTC
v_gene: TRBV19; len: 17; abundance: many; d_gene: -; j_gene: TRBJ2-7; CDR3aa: CASSPQAPSEGSYEQYF; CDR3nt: TGTGCCAGTAGTCCCCAGGCGCCTAGTGAGGGCTCCTACGAGCAGTACTTC
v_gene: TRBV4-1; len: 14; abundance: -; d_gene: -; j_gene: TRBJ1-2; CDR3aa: CASSPMGSPYGYTF; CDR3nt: TGCGCCAGCAGCCCGATGGGCAGCCCCTATGGCTACACCTTC
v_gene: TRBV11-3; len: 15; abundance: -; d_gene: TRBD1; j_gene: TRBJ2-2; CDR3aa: CASSLGQGIAGELFF; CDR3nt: TGTGCCAGCAGCTTAGGACAGGGAATCGCCGGGGAGCTGTTTTTT
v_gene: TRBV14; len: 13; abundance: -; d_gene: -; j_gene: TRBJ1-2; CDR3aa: CASSQGTVYGYTF; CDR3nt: TGTGCCAGCAGCCAAGGGACCGTATATGGCTACACCTTC
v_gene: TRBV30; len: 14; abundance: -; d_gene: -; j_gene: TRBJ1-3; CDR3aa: CAWSHWTAGNTIYF; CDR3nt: TGTGCCTGGAGTCACTGGACCGCCGGAAACACCATATATTTT
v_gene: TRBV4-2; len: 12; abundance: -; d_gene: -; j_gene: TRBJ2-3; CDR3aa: CASSQSTDTQYF; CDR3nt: TGTGCCAGCAGCCAGAGCACAGATACGCAGTATTTT
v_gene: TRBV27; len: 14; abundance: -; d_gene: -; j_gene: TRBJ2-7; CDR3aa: CASSMTGSVYEQYF; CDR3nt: TGTGCCAGCAGTATGACTGGAAGCGTTTACGAGCAGTACTTC
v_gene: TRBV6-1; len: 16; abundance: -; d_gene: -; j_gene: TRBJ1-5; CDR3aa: CASSEALTGRNQPQHF; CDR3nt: TGTGCCAGCAGTGAAGCGCTAACAGGGAGGAATCAGCCCCAGCATTTT
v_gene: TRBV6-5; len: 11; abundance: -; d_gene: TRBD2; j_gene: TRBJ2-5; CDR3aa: CASSYGDYQYF; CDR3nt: TGTGCCAGCAGTTATGGGGACTACCAGTACTTC
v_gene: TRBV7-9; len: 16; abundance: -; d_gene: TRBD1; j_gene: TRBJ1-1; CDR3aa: CASSLVSGQGDTEAFF; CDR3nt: TGTGCCAGCAGCTTAGTCTCCGGACAGGGAGACACTGAAGCTTTCTTT
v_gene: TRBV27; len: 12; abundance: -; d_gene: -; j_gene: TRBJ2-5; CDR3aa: CASRSGAETQYF; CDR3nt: TGTGCCAGCAGATCAGGGGCAGAGACCCAGTACTTC
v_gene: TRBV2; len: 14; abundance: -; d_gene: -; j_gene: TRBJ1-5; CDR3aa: CASSGESVSHPQHF; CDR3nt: TGTGCCAGCAGTGGAGAGTCAGTCAGTCATCCCCAGCATTTT
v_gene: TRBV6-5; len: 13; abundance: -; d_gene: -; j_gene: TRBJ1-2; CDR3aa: CASSYAGTHGYTF; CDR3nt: TGTGCCAGCAGTTACGCAGGGACCCATGGCTACACCTTC
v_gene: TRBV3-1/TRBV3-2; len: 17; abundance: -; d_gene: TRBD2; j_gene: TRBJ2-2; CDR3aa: CASSQRTSGRYNGELFF; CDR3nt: TGTGCCAGCAGCCAAAGGACTAGCGGGAGGTATAACGGGGAGCTGTTTTTT
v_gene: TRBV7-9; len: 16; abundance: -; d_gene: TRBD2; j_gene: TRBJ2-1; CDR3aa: CASSIVAGGLYNEQFF; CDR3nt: TGTGCCAGCAGCATCGTAGCGGGAGGGTTGTACAATGAGCAGTTCTTC
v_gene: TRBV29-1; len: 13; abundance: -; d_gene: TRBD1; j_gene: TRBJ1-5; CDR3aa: CSVAGQDNQPQHF; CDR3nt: TGCAGCGTCGCTGGACAGGATAATCAGCCCCAGCATTTT
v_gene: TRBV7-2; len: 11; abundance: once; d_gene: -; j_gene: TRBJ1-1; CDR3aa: CASGPGPEAFF; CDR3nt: TGTGCCAGCGGCCCGGGACCTGAAGCTTTCTTT
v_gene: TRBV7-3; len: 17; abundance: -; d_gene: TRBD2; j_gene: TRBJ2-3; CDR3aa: CASSLTAAGGLTDTQYF; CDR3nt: TGTGCCAGCAGCTTAACGGCAGCGGGAGGGCTCACAGATACGCAGTATTTT
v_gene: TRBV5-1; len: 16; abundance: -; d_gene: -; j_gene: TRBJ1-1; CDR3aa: CASSLSGLGMNTEAFF; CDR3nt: TGCGCCAGCAGCTTATCGGGGTTGGGAATGAACACTGAAGCTTTCTTT
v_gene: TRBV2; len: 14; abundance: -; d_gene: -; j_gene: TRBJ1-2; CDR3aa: CASSPTGPVGGYTF; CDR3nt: TGTGCCAGCAGTCCAACAGGGCCCGTGGGTGGCTACACCTTC
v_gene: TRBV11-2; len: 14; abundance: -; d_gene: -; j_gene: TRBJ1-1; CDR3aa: CASSLDLGITEAFF; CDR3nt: TGTGCCAGCAGCTTAGATCTAGGGATCACTGAAGCTTTCTTT
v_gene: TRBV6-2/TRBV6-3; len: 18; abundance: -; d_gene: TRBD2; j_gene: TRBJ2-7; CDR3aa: CASSYWVSGRTEAYEQYF; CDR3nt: TGTGCCAGCAGTTACTGGGTTAGCGGGAGGACCGAAGCCTACGAGCAGTACTTC
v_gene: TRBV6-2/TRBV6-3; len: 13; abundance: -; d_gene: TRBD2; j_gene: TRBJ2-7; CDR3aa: CASSPGGVYEQYF; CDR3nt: TGTGCCAGCAGCCCCGGGGGGGTCTACGAGCAGTACTTC
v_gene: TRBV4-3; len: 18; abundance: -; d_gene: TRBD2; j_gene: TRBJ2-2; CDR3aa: CASSPTRTSGSLSGELFF; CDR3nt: TGCGCCAGCAGCCCGACCCGGACTAGCGGGAGCCTCAGCGGGGAGCTGTTTTTT
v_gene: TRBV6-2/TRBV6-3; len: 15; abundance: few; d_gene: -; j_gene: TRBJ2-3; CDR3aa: CASSYTGLPTDTQYF; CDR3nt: TGTGCCAGCAGTTACACCGGACTCCCCACAGATACGCAGTATTTT
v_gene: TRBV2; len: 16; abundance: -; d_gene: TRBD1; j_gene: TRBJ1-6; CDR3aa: CASSVKAGQGNSPLHF; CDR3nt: TGTGCCAGCAGTGTGAAGGCGGGACAGGGAAATTCACCCCTCCACTTT
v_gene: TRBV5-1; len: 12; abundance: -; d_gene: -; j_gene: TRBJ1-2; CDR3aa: CASSFEAHGYTF; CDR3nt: TGCGCCAGCAGCTTTGAAGCCCATGGCTACACCTTC
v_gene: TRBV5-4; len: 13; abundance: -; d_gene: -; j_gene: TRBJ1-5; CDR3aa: CASSLDHNQPQHF; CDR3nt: TGTGCCAGCAGCTTGGATCACAATCAGCCCCAGCATTTT
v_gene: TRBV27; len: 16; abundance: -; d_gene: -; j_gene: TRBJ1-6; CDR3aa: CASSDSPSSYNSPLHF; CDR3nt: TGTGCCAGCTCAGACAGCCCGAGCTCCTATAATTCACCCCTCCACTTT
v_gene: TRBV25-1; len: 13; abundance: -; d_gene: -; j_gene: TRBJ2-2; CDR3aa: CASGVRYTGELFF; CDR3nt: TGTGCCAGCGGTGTCCGGTACACCGGGGAGCTGTTTTTT
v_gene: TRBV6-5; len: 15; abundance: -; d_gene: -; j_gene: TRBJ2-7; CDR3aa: CASSYSIRGSYEQYF; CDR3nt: TGTGCCAGCAGTTACTCGATCAGGGGCTCCTACGAGCAGTACTTC
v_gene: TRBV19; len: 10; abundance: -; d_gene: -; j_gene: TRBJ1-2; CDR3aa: CASSIRTYTF; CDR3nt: TGTGCCAGTAGTATCCGGACGTACACCTTC
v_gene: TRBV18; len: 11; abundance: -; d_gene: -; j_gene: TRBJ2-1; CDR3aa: CASSNGNEQFF; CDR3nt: TGTGCCAGCTCAAACGGCAATGAGCAGTTCTTC
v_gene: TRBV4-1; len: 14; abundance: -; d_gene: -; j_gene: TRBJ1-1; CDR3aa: CASSQGRINTEAFF; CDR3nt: TGCGCCAGCAGCCAAGGGAGGATAAACACTGAAGCTTTCTTT
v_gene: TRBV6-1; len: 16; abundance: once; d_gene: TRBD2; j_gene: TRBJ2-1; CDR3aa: CASSEALVAGRSEQFF; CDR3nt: TGTGCCAGCAGTGAAGCGCTTGTAGCGGGGAGGAGTGAGCAGTTCTTC
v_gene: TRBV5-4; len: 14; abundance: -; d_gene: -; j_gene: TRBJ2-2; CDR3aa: CASSDAGITGELFF; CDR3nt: TGTGCCAGCAGCGACGCAGGGATAACCGGGGAGCTGTTTTTT
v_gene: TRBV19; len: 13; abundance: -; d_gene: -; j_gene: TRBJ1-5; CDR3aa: CASSIEAAGPQHF; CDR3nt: TGTGCCAGTAGTATCGAAGCAGCCGGGCCCCAGCATTTT
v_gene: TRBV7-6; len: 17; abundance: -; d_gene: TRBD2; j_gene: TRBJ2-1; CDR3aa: CASSLVRLAGGVNEQFF; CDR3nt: TGTGCCAGCAGCTTAGTAAGATTAGCGGGAGGTGTTAATGAGCAGTTCTTC
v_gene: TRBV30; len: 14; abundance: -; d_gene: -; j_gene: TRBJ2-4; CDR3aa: CAWSTWVAKNIQYF; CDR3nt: TGTGCCTGGAGTACGTGGGTGGCCAAAAACATTCAGTACTTC
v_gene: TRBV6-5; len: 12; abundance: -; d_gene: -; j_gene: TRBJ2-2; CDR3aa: CASRSETGELFF; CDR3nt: TGTGCCAGCAGGAGCGAAACCGGGGAGCTGTTTTTT
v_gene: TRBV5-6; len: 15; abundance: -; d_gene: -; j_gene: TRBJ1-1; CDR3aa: CASSLVRGADTEAFF; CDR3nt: TGTGCCAGCAGCTTGGTACGAGGGGCCGACACTGAAGCTTTCTTT
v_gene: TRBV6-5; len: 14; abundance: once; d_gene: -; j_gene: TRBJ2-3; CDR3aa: CASSYYRGADTQYF; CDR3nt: TGTGCCAGCAGTTACTACCGTGGGGCAGATACGCAGTATTTT
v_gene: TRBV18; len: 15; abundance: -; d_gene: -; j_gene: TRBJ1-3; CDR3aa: CASSRKGGEGNTIYF; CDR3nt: TGTGCCAGCTCACGAAAGGGGGGAGAAGGAAACACCATATATTTT
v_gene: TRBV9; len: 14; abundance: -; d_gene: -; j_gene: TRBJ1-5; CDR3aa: CASSAGSGNQPQHF; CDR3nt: TGTGCCAGCAGCGCCGGGAGTGGCAATCAGCCCCAGCATTTT
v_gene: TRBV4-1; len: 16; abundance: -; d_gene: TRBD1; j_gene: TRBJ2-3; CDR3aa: CASSQSTGAGTDTQYF; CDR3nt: TGCGCCAGCAGCCAATCGACAGGGGCTGGCACAGATACGCAGTATTTT